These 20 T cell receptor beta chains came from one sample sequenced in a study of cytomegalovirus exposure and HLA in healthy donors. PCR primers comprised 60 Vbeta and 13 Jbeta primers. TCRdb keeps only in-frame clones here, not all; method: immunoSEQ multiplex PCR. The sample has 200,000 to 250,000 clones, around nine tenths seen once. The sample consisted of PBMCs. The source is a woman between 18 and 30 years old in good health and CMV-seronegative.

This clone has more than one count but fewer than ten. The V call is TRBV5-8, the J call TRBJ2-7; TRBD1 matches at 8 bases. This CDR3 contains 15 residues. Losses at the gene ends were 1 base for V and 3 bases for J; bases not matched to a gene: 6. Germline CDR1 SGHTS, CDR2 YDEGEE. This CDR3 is CASSLRDRLVYEQYF. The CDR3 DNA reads TGTGCCAGCAGCTTGCGGGACAGGCTCGTCTACGAGCAGTACTTC.

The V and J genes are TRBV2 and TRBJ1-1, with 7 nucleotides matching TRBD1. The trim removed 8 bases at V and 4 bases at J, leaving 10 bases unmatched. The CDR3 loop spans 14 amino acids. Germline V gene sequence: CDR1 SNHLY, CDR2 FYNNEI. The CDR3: CASLIGQEGTEAFF. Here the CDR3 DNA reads TGTGCCAGCTTAATTGGACAGGAGGGCACTGAAGCTTTCTTT.

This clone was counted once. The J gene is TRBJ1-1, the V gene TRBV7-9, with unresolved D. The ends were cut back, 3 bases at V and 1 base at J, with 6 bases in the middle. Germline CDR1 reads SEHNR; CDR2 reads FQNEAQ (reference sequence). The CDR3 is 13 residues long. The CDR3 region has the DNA TGTGCCAGCAGCTTTACAGAGAACACTGAAGCTTTCTTT. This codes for CASSFTENTEAFF.

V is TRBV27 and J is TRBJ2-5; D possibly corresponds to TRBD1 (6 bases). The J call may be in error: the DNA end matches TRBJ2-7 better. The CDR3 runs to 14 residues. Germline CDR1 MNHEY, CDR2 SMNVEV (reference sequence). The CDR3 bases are TGTGCCAGCTGGGATACAGGGACCTCCTACGAGCAGTACTTC. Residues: CASWDTGTSYEQYF.

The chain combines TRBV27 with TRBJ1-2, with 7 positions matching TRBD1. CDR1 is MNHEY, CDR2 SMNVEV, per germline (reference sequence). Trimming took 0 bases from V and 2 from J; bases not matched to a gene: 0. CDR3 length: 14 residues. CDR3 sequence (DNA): TGTGCCAGCAGTTTATCGGACAGGAACTATGGCTACACCTTC. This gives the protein CASSLSDRNYGYTF.

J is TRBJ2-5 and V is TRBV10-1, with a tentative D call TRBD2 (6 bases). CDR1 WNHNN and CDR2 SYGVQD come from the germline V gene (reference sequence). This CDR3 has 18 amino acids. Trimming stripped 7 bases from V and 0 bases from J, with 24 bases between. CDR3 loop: CASKLPWAGRRYQETQYF. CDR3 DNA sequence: TGCGCCAGCAAGTTACCGTGGGCGGGACGGAGGTACCAAGAGACCCAGTACTTC.

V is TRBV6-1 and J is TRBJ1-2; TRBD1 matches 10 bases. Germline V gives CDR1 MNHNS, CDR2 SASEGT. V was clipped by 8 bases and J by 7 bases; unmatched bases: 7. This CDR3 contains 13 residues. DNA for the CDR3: TGTGCCAGCGTCTCGACAGGGGGCTCTGGCTACACCTTC. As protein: CASVSTGGSGYTF.

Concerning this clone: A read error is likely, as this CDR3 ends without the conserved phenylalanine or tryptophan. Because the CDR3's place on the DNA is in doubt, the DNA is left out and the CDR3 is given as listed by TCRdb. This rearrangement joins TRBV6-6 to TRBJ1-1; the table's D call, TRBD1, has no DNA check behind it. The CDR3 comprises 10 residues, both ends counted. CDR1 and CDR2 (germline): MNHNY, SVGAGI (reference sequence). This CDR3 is CASSYATGGA.

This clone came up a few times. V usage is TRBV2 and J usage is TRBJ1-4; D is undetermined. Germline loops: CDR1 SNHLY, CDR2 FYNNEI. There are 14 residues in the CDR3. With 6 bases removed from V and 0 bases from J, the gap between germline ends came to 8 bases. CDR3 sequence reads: CASSEITTNEKLFF. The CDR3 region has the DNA TGTGCCAGCAGCGAAATAACAACTAATGAAAAACTGTTTTTT.

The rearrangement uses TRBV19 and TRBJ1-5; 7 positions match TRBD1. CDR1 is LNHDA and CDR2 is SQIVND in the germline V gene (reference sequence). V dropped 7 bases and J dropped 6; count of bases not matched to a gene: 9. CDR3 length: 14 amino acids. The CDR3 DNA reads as TGTGCCAGTAAGGCGACAGGGTACGGTCAGCCCCAGCATTTT. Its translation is CASKATGYGQPQHF.

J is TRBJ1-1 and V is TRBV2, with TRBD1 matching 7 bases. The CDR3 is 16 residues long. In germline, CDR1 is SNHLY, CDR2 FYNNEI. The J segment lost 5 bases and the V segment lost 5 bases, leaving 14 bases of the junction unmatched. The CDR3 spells CASSPPIDRAPTEAFF. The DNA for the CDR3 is TGTGCCAGCAGTCCGCCCATCGACAGGGCCCCGACTGAAGCTTTCTTT.

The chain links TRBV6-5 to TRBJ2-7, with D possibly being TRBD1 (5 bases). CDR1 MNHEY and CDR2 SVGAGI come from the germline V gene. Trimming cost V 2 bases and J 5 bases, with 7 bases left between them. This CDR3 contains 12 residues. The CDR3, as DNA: TGTGCCAGCAGTTACAGGGGCCACGAGCAGTACTTC. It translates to CASSYRGHEQYF.

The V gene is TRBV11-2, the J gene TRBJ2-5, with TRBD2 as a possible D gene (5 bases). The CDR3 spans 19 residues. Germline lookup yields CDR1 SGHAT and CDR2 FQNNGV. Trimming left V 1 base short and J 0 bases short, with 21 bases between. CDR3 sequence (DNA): TGTGCCAGCAGCTTAGTAGGTAGCGCAGGAAAATCGTACCAAGAGACCCAGTACTTC. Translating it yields CASSLVGSAGKSYQETQYF.

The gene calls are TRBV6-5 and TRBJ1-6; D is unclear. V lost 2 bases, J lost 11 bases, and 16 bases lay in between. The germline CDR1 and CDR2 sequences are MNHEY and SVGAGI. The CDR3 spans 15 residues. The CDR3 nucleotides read TGTGCCAGCAGTTACGCGGGTCCTGTGTTTACACCCCTCCACTTT. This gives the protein CASSYAGPVFTPLHF.

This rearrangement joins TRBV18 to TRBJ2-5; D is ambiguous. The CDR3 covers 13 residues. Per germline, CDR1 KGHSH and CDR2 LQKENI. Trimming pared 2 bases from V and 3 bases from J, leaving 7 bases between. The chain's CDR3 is CASSPNSEETQYF. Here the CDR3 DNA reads TGTGCCAGCTCACCAAATAGTGAAGAGACCCAGTACTTC. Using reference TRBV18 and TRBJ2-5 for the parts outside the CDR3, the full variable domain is NAGVMQNPRHLVRRRGQEARLRCSPMKGHSHVYWYRQLPEEGLKFMVYLQKENIIDESGMPKERFSAEFPKEGPSILRIQQVVRGDSAAYFCASSPNSEETQYFGPGTRLLVL.

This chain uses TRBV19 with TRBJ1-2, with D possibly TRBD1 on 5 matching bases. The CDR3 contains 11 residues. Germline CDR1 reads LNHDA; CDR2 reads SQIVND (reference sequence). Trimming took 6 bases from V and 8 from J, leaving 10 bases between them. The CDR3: CASRQGEGYTF. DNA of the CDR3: TGTGCCAGTAGACAAGGGGAAGGCTACACCTTC.

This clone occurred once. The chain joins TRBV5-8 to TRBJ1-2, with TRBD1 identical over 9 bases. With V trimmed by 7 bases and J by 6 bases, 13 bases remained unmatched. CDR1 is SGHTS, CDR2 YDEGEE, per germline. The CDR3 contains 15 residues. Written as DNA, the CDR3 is TGTGCCAGCGGGAATACTGGACAGGGGATAAATGGCTACACCTTC. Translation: CASGNTGQGINGYTF. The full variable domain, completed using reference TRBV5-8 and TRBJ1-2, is EAGVTQSPTHLIKTRGQQATLRCSPISGHTSVYWYQQALGLGLQFLLWYDEGEERNRGNFPPRFSGRQFPNYSSELNVNALELEDSALYLCASGNTGQGINGYTFGSGTRLTVV.

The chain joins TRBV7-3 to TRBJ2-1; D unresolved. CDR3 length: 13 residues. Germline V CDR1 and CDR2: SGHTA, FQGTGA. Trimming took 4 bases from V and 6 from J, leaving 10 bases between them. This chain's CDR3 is CASSSGSVNEQFF. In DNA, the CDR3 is TGTGCCAGCAGCTCAGGCTCCGTCAATGAGCAGTTCTTC.

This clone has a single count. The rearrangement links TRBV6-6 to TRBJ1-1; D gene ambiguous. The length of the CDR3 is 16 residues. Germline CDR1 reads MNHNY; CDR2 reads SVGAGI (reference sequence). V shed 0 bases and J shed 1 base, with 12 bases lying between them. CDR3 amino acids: CASSYSLDSGNTEAFF. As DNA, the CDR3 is TGTGCCAGCAGTTACTCCCTAGATAGTGGGAACACTGAAGCTTTCTTT.

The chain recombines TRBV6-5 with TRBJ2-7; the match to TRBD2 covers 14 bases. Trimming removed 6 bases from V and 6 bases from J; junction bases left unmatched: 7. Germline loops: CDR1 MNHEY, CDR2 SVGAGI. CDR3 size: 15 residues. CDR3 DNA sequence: TGTGCCAGCAGACGGACAGGACTAGCGGGAGGCGAGCAGTACTTC. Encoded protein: CASRRTGLAGGEQYF.